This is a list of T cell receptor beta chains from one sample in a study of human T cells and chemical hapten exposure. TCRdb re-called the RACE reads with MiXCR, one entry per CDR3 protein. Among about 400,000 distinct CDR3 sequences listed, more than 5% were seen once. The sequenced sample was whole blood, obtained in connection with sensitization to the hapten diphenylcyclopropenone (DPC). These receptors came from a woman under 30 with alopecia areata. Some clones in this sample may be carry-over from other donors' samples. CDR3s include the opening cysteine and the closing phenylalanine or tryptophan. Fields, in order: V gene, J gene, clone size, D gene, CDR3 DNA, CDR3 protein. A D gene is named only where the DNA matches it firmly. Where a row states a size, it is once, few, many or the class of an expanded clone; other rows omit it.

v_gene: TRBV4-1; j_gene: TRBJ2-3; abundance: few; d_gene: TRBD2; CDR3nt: TGCGCCAGCAGCCAGATCGGGACTAGCGGGGGGAGAGATACGCAGTATTTT; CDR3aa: CASSQIGTSGGRDTQYF
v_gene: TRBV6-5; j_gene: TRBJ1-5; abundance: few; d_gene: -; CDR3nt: TGTGCCAGCAGATCGGGACCTAATAGCAATCAGCCCCAGCATTTT; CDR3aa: CASRSGPNSNQPQHF
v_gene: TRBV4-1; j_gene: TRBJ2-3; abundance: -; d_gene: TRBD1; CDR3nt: TGCGCCAGCAGCTCATTTACTCCGGGACAGGGAAAGTATTTT; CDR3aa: CASSSFTPGQGKYF
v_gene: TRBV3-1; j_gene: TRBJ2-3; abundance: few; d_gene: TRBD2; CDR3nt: TGTGCCAGCAGCTCAGGCGGGGGGGATGATACGCAGTATTTT; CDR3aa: CASSSGGGDDTQYF
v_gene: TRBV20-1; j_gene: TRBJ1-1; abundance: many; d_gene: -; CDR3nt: TGCAGTGCTAGAGCCGGGACGAAGAACACTGAAGCTTTCTTT; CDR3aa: CSARAGTKNTEAFF
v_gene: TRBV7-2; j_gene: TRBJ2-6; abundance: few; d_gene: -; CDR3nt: TGTGCCAGCAGCTTAGTGGCCCTCTCTGGGGCCAACGTCCTGACTTTC; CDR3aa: CASSLVALSGANVLTF
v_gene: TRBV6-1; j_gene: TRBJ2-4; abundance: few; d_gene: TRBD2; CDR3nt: TGTGCCAGCAGTCGCAACACCGGGGGGTCGGGAAACATTCAGTACTTC; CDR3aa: CASSRNTGGSGNIQYF
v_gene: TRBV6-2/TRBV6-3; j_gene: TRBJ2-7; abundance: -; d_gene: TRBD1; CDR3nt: TGTGCCAGCAGTTATATGCAGGGGGCGAGGAACGAGCAGTACTTC; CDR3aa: CASSYMQGARNEQYF
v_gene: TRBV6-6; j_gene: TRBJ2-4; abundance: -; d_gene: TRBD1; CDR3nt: TGTGCCAGCATAGCGCGCGAGGGGGCCACAAAAAACATTCAGTACTTC; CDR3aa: CASIAREGATKNIQYF
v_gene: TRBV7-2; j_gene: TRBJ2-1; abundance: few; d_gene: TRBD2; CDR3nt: TGTGCCAGCAAGTTGACTAGCGGTTACAATGAGCAGTTCTTC; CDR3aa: CASKLTSGYNEQFF
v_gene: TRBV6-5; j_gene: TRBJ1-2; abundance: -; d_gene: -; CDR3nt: TGTGCCAGCAGTTACTCACTAGTCGACCCTGCTTATGGCTACACCTTC; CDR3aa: CASSYSLVDPAYGYTF
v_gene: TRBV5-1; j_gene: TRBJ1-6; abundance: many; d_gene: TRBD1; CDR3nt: TGCGCCAGCAGCCCGGACAGGGGGACCCTCACCTATAATTCACCCCTCCACTTT; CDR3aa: CASSPDRGTLTYNSPLHF
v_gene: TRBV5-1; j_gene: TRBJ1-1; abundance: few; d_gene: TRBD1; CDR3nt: TGCGCCAGCGGACGGACAGGGGTGAACACTGAAGCTTTCTTT; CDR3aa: CASGRTGVNTEAFF
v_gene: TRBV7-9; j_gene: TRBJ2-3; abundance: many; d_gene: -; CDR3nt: TGTGCCAGCAGCTGGGGCCTGAGCACAGATACGCAGTATTTT; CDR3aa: CASSWGLSTDTQYF
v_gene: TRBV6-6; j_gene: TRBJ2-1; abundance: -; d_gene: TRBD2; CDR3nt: TGTGCCAGCAGGGGTCGACTAGCGGGGGGGCCCAATGAGCAGTTCTTC; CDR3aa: CASRGRLAGGPNEQFF
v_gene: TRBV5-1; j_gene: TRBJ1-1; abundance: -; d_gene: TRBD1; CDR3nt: TGCGCCAGCAGCTGGGGACAGGGGTCTGCCACTGAAGCTTTCTTT; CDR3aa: CASSWGQGSATEAFF
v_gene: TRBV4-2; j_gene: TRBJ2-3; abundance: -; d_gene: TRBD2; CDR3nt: TGTGCCAGCAGCCGCACTACTAGCGGGGGTAGCACAGATACGCAGTATTTT; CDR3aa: CASSRTTSGGSTDTQYF
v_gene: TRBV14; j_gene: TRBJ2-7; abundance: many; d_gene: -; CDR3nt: TGTGCCAGCAGCCATGATGGAGATACCTACGAGCAGTACTTC; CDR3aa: CASSHDGDTYEQYF
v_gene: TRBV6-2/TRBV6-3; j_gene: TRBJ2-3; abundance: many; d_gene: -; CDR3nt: TGTGCCAGCACCCCAGACTCCCGGCCAGATACGCAGTATTTT; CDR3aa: CASTPDSRPDTQYF
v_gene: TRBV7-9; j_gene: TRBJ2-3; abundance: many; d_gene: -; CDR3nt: TGTGCCAGCGCCTTGGACGGCGGCCCAACAGATACGCAGTATTTT; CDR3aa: CASALDGGPTDTQYF
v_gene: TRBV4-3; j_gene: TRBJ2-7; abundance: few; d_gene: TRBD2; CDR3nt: TGCGCCAGCAGCCAAGATCAAGGACTAGCTTACGAGCAGTACTTC; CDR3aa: CASSQDQGLAYEQYF
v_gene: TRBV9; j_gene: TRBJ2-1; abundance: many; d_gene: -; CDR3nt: TGTGCCAGCAGCGTAGGGCAGGTTTCCTACAATGAGCAGTTCTTC; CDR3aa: CASSVGQVSYNEQFF
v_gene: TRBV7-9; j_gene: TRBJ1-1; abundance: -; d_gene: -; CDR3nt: TGTGCCAGCAGCTCATATCTTAGACAGTGGGCCACTGAAGCTTTCTTT; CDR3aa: CASSSYLRQWATEAFF
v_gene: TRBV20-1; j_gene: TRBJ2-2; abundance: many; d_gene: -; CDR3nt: TGCAGTGCTAGAGTGCATGGGAACACCGGGGAGCTGTTTTTT; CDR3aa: CSARVHGNTGELFF
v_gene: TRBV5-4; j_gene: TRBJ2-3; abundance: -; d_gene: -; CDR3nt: TGTGCCAGCAGCTTATTTAGCGGCACAGATACGCAGTATTTT; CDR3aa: CASSLFSGTDTQYF
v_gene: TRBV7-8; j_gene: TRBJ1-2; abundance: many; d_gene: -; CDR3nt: TGTGCCAGCAGCGGAAAGGCACAGGTGGACTATGGCTACACCTTC; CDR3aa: CASSGKAQVDYGYTF
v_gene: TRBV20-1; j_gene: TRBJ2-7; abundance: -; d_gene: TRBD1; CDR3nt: TGCAGTGCTAGAGTCCTAGTGACAGGGGATTCCTACGAGCAGTACTTC; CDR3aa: CSARVLVTGDSYEQYF
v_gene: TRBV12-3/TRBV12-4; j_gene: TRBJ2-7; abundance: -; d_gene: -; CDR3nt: TGTGCCAGCAGTGTCCGAGAAACCTCCTACGAGCAGTACTTC; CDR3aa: CASSVRETSYEQYF
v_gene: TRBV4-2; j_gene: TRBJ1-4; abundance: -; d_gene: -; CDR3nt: TGTGCCAGCAGCCAGAAAGGGACGGCTGCAACTAATGAAAAACTGTTTTTT; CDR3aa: CASSQKGTAATNEKLFF
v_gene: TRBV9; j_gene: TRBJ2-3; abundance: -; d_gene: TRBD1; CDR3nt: TGTGCCAGCAGCACCGGGACAGTTGGGCAGTATTTT; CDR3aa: CASSTGTVGQYF
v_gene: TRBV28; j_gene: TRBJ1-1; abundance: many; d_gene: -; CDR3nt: TGTGCCAGCAATTCTCCCCCAGGGTCTGAAGCTTTCTTT; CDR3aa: CASNSPPGSEAFF
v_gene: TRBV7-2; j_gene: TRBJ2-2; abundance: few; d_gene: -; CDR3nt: TGTGCCAGCAGCTTGAATGCCGGGGAGCTGTTTTTT; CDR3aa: CASSLNAGELFF
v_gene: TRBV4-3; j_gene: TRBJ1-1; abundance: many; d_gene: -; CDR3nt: TGCGCCAGCAGCCCAACCCACCAGCGGACGGCGTCGGCTTTCTTT; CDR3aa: CASSPTHQRTASAFF
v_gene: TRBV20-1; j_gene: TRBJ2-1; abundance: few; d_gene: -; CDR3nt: TGCAGTGCTAGAGATCCTGGACTACCGAACTACAATGAGCAGTTCTTC; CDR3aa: CSARDPGLPNYNEQFF
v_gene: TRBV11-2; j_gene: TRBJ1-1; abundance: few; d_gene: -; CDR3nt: TGTGCCAGCAGCGATAGACCCGGGGCCCCGAGAGCTTTCTTT; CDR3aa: CASSDRPGAPRAFF
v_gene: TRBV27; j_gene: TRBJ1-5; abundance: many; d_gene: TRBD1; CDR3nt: TGTGCCAGCAGTTCAGGGACAGCAAATCAGCCCCAGCATTTT; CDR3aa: CASSSGTANQPQHF
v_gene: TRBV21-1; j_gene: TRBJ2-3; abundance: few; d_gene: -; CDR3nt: TGTGCCAGCAGCAAAGGCTTAAAACCCTACAGGGGGCGGGGGACAGATACGCAGTATTTT; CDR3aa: CASSKGLKPYRGRGTDTQYF
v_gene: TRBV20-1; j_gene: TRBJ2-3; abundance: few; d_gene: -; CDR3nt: TGCAGTGCTGACTCAGGGCCCCGGGGGAAAGATACGCAGTATTTT; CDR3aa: CSADSGPRGKDTQYF
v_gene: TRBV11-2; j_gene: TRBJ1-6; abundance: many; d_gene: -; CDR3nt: TGTGCCAGCCGGCGGCAGGGCGATAATTCACCCCTCCACTTT; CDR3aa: CASRRQGDNSPLHF
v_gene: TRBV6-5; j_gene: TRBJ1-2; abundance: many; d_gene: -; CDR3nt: TGTGCCAGCAGTTACTCGATGAAGACGCCGTCAAGCTATGGCTACACCTTC; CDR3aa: CASSYSMKTPSSYGYTF
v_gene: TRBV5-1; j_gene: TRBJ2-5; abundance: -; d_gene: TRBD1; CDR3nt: TGCGCCAGCAGCTTCCTGGACAGGGTGCGAGAGACCCAGTACTTC; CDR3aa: CASSFLDRVRETQYF
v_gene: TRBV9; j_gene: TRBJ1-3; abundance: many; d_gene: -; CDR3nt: TGTGCCAGCAGCGTGGAAGCCGGGGCCCTTGGAAACACCATATATTTT; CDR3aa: CASSVEAGALGNTIYF
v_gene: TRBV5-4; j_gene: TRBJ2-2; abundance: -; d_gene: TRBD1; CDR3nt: TGTGCCAGCAGCTTTAAGAGACAGGGGTTAGCCGGGGAGCTGTTTTTT; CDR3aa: CASSFKRQGLAGELFF
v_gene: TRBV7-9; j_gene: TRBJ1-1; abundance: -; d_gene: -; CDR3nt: TGTGCCAGCAGCCCAGGGGCCTCGTTGAACACTGAAGCTTTCTTT; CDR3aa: CASSPGASLNTEAFF
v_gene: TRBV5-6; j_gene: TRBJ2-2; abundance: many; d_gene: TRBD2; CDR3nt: TGTGCCAGCAGCCGTACCCCGGGGGGAAGCACCGGGGAGCTGTTTTTT; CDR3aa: CASSRTPGGSTGELFF
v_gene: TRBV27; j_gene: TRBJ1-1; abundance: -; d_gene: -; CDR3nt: TGTGCCAGCAGTCTACGGGACACTGGTGAAGCTTTCTTT; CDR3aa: CASSLRDTGEAFF
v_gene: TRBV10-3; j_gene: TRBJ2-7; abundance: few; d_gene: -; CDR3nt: TGTGCCATCAGTGAGCGGGGTGGGGAGGTTTCCTACGAGCAGTACTTC; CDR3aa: CAISERGGEVSYEQYF
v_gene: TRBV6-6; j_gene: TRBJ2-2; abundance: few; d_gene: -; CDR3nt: TGTGCCAGCAAAGGCAGGACGGATTACACCGGGGAGCTGTTTTTT; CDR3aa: CASKGRTDYTGELFF
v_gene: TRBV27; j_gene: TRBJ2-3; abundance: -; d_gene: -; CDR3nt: TGTGCCAGCAGTTTATATCAACAGGGCCCAGATACGCAGTATTTT; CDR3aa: CASSLYQQGPDTQYF